The rows below give T cell receptor beta chains drawn from one sample of a study of shared clonotypes between healthy human individuals. Libraries were prepared by immunoSEQ multiplex PCR; TCRdb keeps only in-frame clonotypes and omits some of them. Among 1.5 million to 2.5 million clones listed, about 95% were seen once. The sample was naive CD8+ T cells sorted from blood. These receptors originate from a man in his late teens or twenties in good health. The CDR3 runs from the conserved cysteine through the conserved F or W. D genes are given only for firm matches.

d_gene: -
j_gene: TRBJ2-7
len: 15
v_gene: TRBV19
CDR3aa: CASSIDAASSYEQYF

d_gene: -
j_gene: TRBJ1-3
len: 17
v_gene: TRBV4-3
CDR3aa: CASSQDRQDYSGNTIYF

d_gene: -
j_gene: TRBJ2-7
len: 14
v_gene: TRBV5-6
CDR3aa: CASSPGGSFYEQYF

d_gene: TRBD2
j_gene: TRBJ2-2
len: 15
v_gene: TRBV7-2
CDR3aa: CASSTLAGNTGELFF

d_gene: -
j_gene: TRBJ2-7
len: 14
v_gene: TRBV5-4
CDR3aa: CASSVTGPNYEQYF

d_gene: -
j_gene: TRBJ1-4
len: 17
v_gene: TRBV9
CDR3aa: CASSDSQLDSPQEKLFF

d_gene: TRBD2
j_gene: TRBJ2-5
len: 16
v_gene: TRBV6-5
CDR3aa: CASSYGLAGTQETQYF

d_gene: -
j_gene: TRBJ1-2
len: 17
v_gene: TRBV28
CDR3aa: CASSLQPLDVPGNGYTF

d_gene: TRBD1
j_gene: TRBJ2-7
len: 14
v_gene: TRBV5-6
CDR3aa: CASSLGGQSYEQYF

d_gene: TRBD2
j_gene: TRBJ2-1
len: 18
v_gene: TRBV28
CDR3aa: CASSLPTPGGNSYNEQFF

d_gene: -
j_gene: TRBJ2-3
len: 12
v_gene: TRBV7-2
CDR3aa: CASSFADYTQYF

d_gene: -
j_gene: TRBJ2-7
len: 12
v_gene: TRBV2
CDR3aa: CAQTGSSYEQYF

d_gene: -
j_gene: TRBJ2-7
len: 12
v_gene: TRBV29-1
CDR3aa: CSVISGNYEQYF

d_gene: -
j_gene: TRBJ1-5
len: 16
v_gene: TRBV6-6
CDR3aa: CASSYSTVLGNQPQHF

d_gene: -
j_gene: TRBJ2-2
len: 15
v_gene: TRBV6-6
CDR3aa: CASSYSTDYTGELFF

d_gene: TRBD2
j_gene: TRBJ2-3
len: 15
v_gene: TRBV27
CDR3aa: CASTFLGGGTDTQYF

d_gene: -
j_gene: TRBJ2-7
len: 15
v_gene: TRBV4-3
CDR3aa: CASSQAHSVSYEQYF

d_gene: -
j_gene: TRBJ1-4
len: 15
v_gene: TRBV19
CDR3aa: CASSIGAATNEKLFF

d_gene: -
j_gene: TRBJ2-1
len: 17
v_gene: TRBV12-2
CDR3aa: CASRLGFGTSPYNEQFF

d_gene: TRBD2
j_gene: TRBJ2-5
len: 17
v_gene: TRBV7-9
CDR3aa: CASSSPGLAGDLETQYF

d_gene: -
j_gene: TRBJ1-1
len: 14
v_gene: TRBV9
CDR3aa: CASSVGGPNTEAFF

d_gene: -
j_gene: TRBJ1-6
len: 15
v_gene: TRBV5-4
CDR3aa: CASSLETGGNSPLHF

d_gene: TRBD2
j_gene: TRBJ2-7
len: 16
v_gene: TRBV7-6
CDR3aa: CASSLERAGGSYEQYF

d_gene: -
j_gene: TRBJ1-4
len: 16
v_gene: TRBV4-1
CDR3aa: CASSHSQGVTNEKLFF

d_gene: -
j_gene: TRBJ1-5
len: 15
v_gene: TRBV6-5
CDR3aa: CASSPLQGGNQPQHF

d_gene: TRBD1
j_gene: TRBJ2-7
len: 15
v_gene: TRBV30
CDR3aa: CAWSVGTGLTYEQYF

d_gene: TRBD2
j_gene: TRBJ2-1
len: 14
v_gene: TRBV5-4
CDR3aa: CASTERGGPDEQFF

d_gene: -
j_gene: TRBJ2-7
len: 13
v_gene: TRBV6-1
CDR3aa: CASSEVTRGEQYF

d_gene: TRBD2
j_gene: TRBJ2-7
len: 19
v_gene: TRBV4-3
CDR3aa: CASSQVPGTSGRSPYEQYF

d_gene: -
j_gene: TRBJ2-1
len: 16
v_gene: TRBV27
CDR3aa: CASSLMGASSYNEQFF

d_gene: TRBD1
j_gene: TRBJ1-6
len: 17
v_gene: TRBV5-8
CDR3aa: CASSSGDRGKDYSPLHF

d_gene: TRBD2
j_gene: TRBJ2-5
len: 14
v_gene: TRBV29-1
CDR3aa: CSVDASGSQETQYF

d_gene: -
j_gene: TRBJ2-4
len: 12
v_gene: TRBV30
CDR3aa: CAWSVDVGAQYF

d_gene: -
j_gene: TRBJ2-7
len: 14
v_gene: TRBV30
CDR3aa: CAWSRPGETYEQYF

d_gene: TRBD1
j_gene: TRBJ2-7
len: 14
v_gene: TRBV9
CDR3aa: CASSEGAGTYEQYF

d_gene: -
j_gene: TRBJ2-7
len: 13
v_gene: TRBV29-1
CDR3aa: CSVASAGWDEQYF

d_gene: -
j_gene: TRBJ2-7
len: 14
v_gene: TRBV4-1
CDR3aa: CASSQDGGSYEQYF

d_gene: -
j_gene: TRBJ1-1
len: 11
v_gene: TRBV2
CDR3aa: CASSEGVLRFF

d_gene: -
j_gene: TRBJ2-7
len: 15
v_gene: TRBV19
CDR3aa: CASSLNRLGNYEQYF

d_gene: TRBD2
j_gene: TRBJ2-5
len: 18
v_gene: TRBV14
CDR3aa: CASSQDRLPGGSQETQYF

d_gene: -
j_gene: TRBJ2-7
len: 13
v_gene: TRBV10-1
CDR3aa: CASSAGLSYEQYF

d_gene: -
j_gene: TRBJ2-3
len: 13
v_gene: TRBV7-6
CDR3aa: CASSLAGPDTQYF

d_gene: TRBD1
j_gene: TRBJ2-7
len: 16
v_gene: TRBV6-1
CDR3aa: CASSEADRGWGYEQYF

d_gene: TRBD2
j_gene: TRBJ2-1
len: 17
v_gene: TRBV4-3
CDR3aa: CASSQDEPAGESNEQFF

d_gene: TRBD1
j_gene: TRBJ2-7
len: 12
v_gene: TRBV6-1
CDR3aa: CASSWTGYEQYF

d_gene: -
j_gene: TRBJ1-1
len: 13
v_gene: TRBV5-6
CDR3aa: CASSLYLNTEAFF